The rows below give T cell receptor beta chains drawn from one sample of a study of OX40 agonist ivuxolimab in advanced cancers. Assay used: immunoSEQ multiplex PCR; TCRdb lists only in-frame clones, some missing. The data hold more than 35,000 clones, with 84% observed a single time. Sequencing used CD4+ or CD8+ T cells sorted from blood, obtained in a trial of the OX40 agonist ivuxolimab. The receptors here all came from an adult with an advanced solid tumor such as melanoma, head and neck, liver or kidney cancer. The CDR3 runs from the conserved cysteine through the conserved F or W. The D gene is left open where the match is weak. The listing skips clone size in some rows; elsewhere it reads once, few, many or a size class.

TRBV11-2	NA	NA	TRBJ2-3	TGTGCCAGCAGCTTAGCGGGACGATCCACAGATACGCAGTATTTT	CASSLAGRSTDTQYF
TRBV9	NA	NA	TRBJ2-1	TGTGCCAGCAGCAGGGGGGGTTCATACAATGAGCAGTTCTTC	CASSRGGSYNEQFF
TRBV29-1	TRBD2	NA	TRBJ2-1	TGCAGCGTCGAAGCGGGAACCTACAATGAGCAGTTCTTC	CSVEAGTYNEQFF
TRBV15	TRBD1	medium-sized	TRBJ1-2	TGTGCCACCAGCCGGACTAACAGGGGATTCTATGGCTACACCTTC	CATSRTNRGFYGYTF
TRBV7-9	TRBD2	NA	TRBJ2-7	TGTGCCAGCAGCCCCGGGGGGTCCTACGAGCAGTACTTC	CASSPGGSYEQYF
TRBV4-1	NA	NA	TRBJ1-1	TGCGCCAGCAGCCAATCCCTCAGGAACACTGAAGCTTTCTTT	CASSQSLRNTEAFF
TRBV27	TRBD1	NA	TRBJ2-2	TGTGCCAGCAGTCGGGGGGACAGGGAAGTCGGGGAGCTGTTTTTT	CASSRGDREVGELFF
TRBV7-9	TRBD2	NA	TRBJ2-5	TGTGCCAGCTCGAGCGGGGGGGCTCAAGAGACCCAGTACTTC	CASSSGGAQETQYF
TRBV27	TRBD1	NA	TRBJ2-7	TGTGCCAGCAGTTTCCAGACAGGGGGCAACGAGCAGTACTTC	CASSFQTGGNEQYF
TRBV9	TRBD1	NA	TRBJ2-5	TGTGCCAGCAGGCCAACAGGGGGACTCCAAGAGACCCAGTACTTC	CASRPTGGLQETQYF
TRBV6-5	TRBD1	medium-sized	TRBJ1-2	TGTGCCAGCAGTCCATCGACAGGGGCGAGCTATGGCTACACCTTC	CASSPSTGASYGYTF
TRBV28	NA	NA	TRBJ1-1	TGTGCCAGCGGGGACCCGAACACTGAAGCTTTCTTT	CASGDPNTEAFF
TRBV23-1	TRBD1	NA	TRBJ2-7	TGCGCCAGCAGCCGGGGACAGGGGAACTACGAGCAGTACTTC	CASSRGQGNYEQYF
TRBV7-9	NA	NA	TRBJ2-7	TGTGCCAGCAGCTTGTTCTACGAGCAGTACTTC	CASSLFYEQYF
TRBV6-5	TRBD2	NA	TRBJ2-1	TGTGCCAGCAGAAATAGCGGGGAAGGGGACAATGAGCAGTTCTTC	CASRNSGEGDNEQFF
TRBV10-2	NA	once	TRBJ2-1	TGCGCCAGCAGTGCTTCAGGGATTTTTGTCGATGAGCAGTTCTTC	CASSASGIFVDEQFF
TRBV4-2	NA	NA	TRBJ2-1	TGTGCCAGCAGCCAAGAGTGGGGGGGCGTCTACAATGAGCAGTTCTTC	CASSQEWGGVYNEQFF
TRBV9	NA	NA	TRBJ1-4	TGTGCCAGCAGCGTAGGAGACACTTTTAATGAAAAACTGTTTTTT	CASSVGDTFNEKLFF
TRBV2	NA	NA	TRBJ2-5	TGTGCCAGCAGTGGGGAAATCGGGGAGACCCAGTACTTC	CASSGEIGETQYF
TRBV15	NA	once	TRBJ1-4	TGTGCCACCAGCAGCGACTCCGGGGGACGGGGTGAAAAACTGTTTTTT	CATSSDSGGRGEKLFF
TRBV7-9	NA	NA	TRBJ2-1	TGTGCCAGCAGATCAGGGGACAATGAGCAGTTCTTC	CASRSGDNEQFF
TRBV20-1	NA	NA	TRBJ2-7	TGCAGTGCTAGCTTCTACGAGCAGTACTTC	CSASFYEQYF
TRBV5-1	NA	NA	TRBJ1-2	TGCGCCAGCAGCTGGGAGAGTGGGAGGACAAATTATGGCTACACCTTC	CASSWESGRTNYGYTF
TRBV7-3	NA	NA	TRBJ2-1	TGTGCCAGCAGCTTATCGGGGATGGTGGTCAATGGGTCGTTCTACAATGAGCAGTTCTTC	CASSLSGMVVNGSFYNEQFF
TRBV19	NA	NA	TRBJ2-5	TGTGCCAGTAGTTTACTACAGGGTGGGTTGGAGGAGACCCAGTACTTC	CASSLLQGGLEETQYF
TRBV6-1	NA	NA	TRBJ1-1	TGTGCCTCAGCAATAGGTATGAACACTGAAGCTTTCTTT	CASAIGMNTEAFF
TRBV6-5	NA	few	TRBJ1-1	TGTGCCAGCAGTACCGAAGGGGCCTTCACTGAAGCTTTCTTT	CASSTEGAFTEAFF
TRBV7-3	NA	NA	TRBJ2-7	TGTGCCAGCAGCTTATTCGGATTTGGCCCCTACGAGCAGTACTTC	CASSLFGFGPYEQYF
TRBV13	NA	once	TRBJ2-7	TGTGCCAGCAGCTCGGGGATTCACGAGCAGTACTTC	CASSSGIHEQYF
TRBV6-5	NA	NA	TRBJ1-2	TGTGCCAGCAGGGAAGGTTTTCGCGATGGCTACACCTTC	CASREGFRDGYTF
TRBV4-1	NA	NA	TRBJ1-1	TGCGCCAGCAGCCAAGGGTCCAACACTGAAGCTTTCTTT	CASSQGSNTEAFF
TRBV6-1	NA	NA	TRBJ2-7	TGTGCCAGCAGTGAAGGTGGAGGGCCATCCTACGAGCAGTACTTC	CASSEGGGPSYEQYF
TRBV5-5	NA	NA	TRBJ2-7	TGTGCCAGCAGCTTACCGGGATCGGACGAGCAGTACTTC	CASSLPGSDEQYF
TRBV27	NA	NA	TRBJ2-7	TGTGCCAGCAGTTCTACCGGGTCCTTCTCCTACGAGCAGTACTTC	CASSSTGSFSYEQYF
TRBV19	TRBD1	NA	TRBJ2-7	TGTGCCAGTAGTGCGGACAGGGGAATCTACGAGCAGTACTTC	CASSADRGIYEQYF
TRBV27	NA	NA	TRBJ2-7	TGTGCCAGCAGTTTAGTCGGTCCTAGCGAATACTACGAGCAGTACTTC	CASSLVGPSEYYEQYF
TRBV6-5	NA	NA	TRBJ1-2	TGTGCCAGCAGTATCGGTAGGGGCCCTAACTATGGCTACACCTTC	CASSIGRGPNYGYTF
TRBV19	NA	once	TRBJ2-3	TGTGCCAGTAGTCCGAGACCCGCGGGAGATACGCAGTATTTT	CASSPRPAGDTQYF
TRBV6-1	NA	NA	TRBJ2-7	TGTGCCAGCAGTGAAATGGAGGGGGGACTCTACGAGCAGTACTTC	CASSEMEGGLYEQYF
TRBV9	TRBD2	NA	TRBJ2-1	TGTGCCAGCAGCGTACTTAGCGGGGGTTACAATGAGCAGTTCTTC	CASSVLSGGYNEQFF
TRBV7-7	TRBD1	NA	TRBJ2-2	TGTGCCAGCAGCTTACCGGGACAGGCTCCGACCGGGGAGCTGTTTTTT	CASSLPGQAPTGELFF
TRBV11-3	NA	NA	TRBJ2-3	TGTGCCAGCAGCCCACCGACTTCTAGCACAGATACGCAGTATTTT	CASSPPTSSTDTQYF
TRBV9	NA	NA	TRBJ2-2	TGTGCCAGCAGCGATAGCGGCATCCCCGGGGAGCTGTTTTTT	CASSDSGIPGELFF
TRBV27	TRBD2	NA	TRBJ2-7	TGTGCCAGCAGTTTATCCCCTAGCGGGAGTTACGAGCAGTACTTC	CASSLSPSGSYEQYF
TRBV7-9	NA	NA	TRBJ2-7	TGTGCCAGCACCTTTCGAACGACAGGACCCACCTACGAGCAGTACTTC	CASTFRTTGPTYEQYF
TRBV7-6	TRBD1	NA	TRBJ1-2	TGTGCCAGCAGCAGGGGGACAGGGGGCGAGGATGGCTACACCTTC	CASSRGTGGEDGYTF
TRBV13	NA	NA	TRBJ1-3	TGTGCCAGCAGCTTAGCGGGGGGCGCTGCAAACACCATATATTTT	CASSLAGGAANTIYF
TRBV7-8	TRBD2	NA	TRBJ2-3	TGTGCCAGCAGCTTACCCCGGACTAGCGGGGGGGGCACAGATACGCAGTATTTT	CASSLPRTSGGGTDTQYF
TRBV11-3	NA	NA	TRBJ2-7	TGTGCCAGCAGCACAAACAACCTCGGGGCAGGGCAAACCTACGAGCAGTACTTC	CASSTNNLGAGQTYEQYF
TRBV27	NA	once	TRBJ2-3	TGTGCCAGCAGTGACCTCCTCAAAGCAGATACGCAGTATTTT	CASSDLLKADTQYF
TRBV7-2	NA	NA	TRBJ1-3	TGTGCCAGCAGCTTAGGCGGGGGACCGAGCTCTGGAAACACCATATATTTT	CASSLGGGPSSGNTIYF
TRBV7-9	NA	NA	TRBJ1-3	TGTGCCAGCAGCCTAGACAGCTCTGGAAACACCATATATTTT	CASSLDSSGNTIYF
TRBV27	TRBD2	NA	TRBJ2-7	TGTGCCAGCAGTTTATCTTTAGCGGGGGTCTCCTACGAGCAGTACTTC	CASSLSLAGVSYEQYF
TRBV28	TRBD1	NA	TRBJ1-5	TGTGCCAGCAGTTTATGGGGATCAGGGGGTCTTCAGCCCCAGCATTTT	CASSLWGSGGLQPQHF
TRBV9	TRBD2	few	TRBJ2-7	TGTGCCAGCAGCACCGATAGCGGGGGGTCCTACGAGCAGTACTTC	CASSTDSGGSYEQYF
TRBV6-1	NA	NA	TRBJ1-1	TGTGCCAGCACTGAGAACACTGAAGCTTTCTTT	CASTENTEAFF
TRBV5-1	TRBD1	NA	TRBJ2-5	TGCGCCAGCAGCTATCCACAGGGGGAAGAGACCCAGTACTTC	CASSYPQGEETQYF
TRBV19	NA	NA	TRBJ1-1	TGTGCCAGTACCCACGGACCGGATACGGAAGCTTTCTTT	CASTHGPDTEAFF
TRBV29-1	NA	NA	TRBJ1-4	TGCAGCGTTGAAGTAAGACAGAAGGTACAGTCGGTCGGCGAAAAACTGTTTTTT	CSVEVRQKVQSVGEKLFF